These 2 T cell receptor beta chains originate from one sample sequenced in a study of early T cells in non-severe SARS-CoV-2 infection (dated by TCRdb to about 2021). Preparation of the library involved 5' RACE. Reads for this sample came from a NextSeq 500. TCRdb reprocessing: public reads trimmed at Q25 with fastp, clones called with MiXCR, in-frame beta chains kept. CDR3 protein duplicates are merged, each entry listing the most common genes and DNA. The sample data list 80,000 or so distinct CDR3 sequences, and roughly 15% of these were observed just once. About 12% of the sample lies in the top ten. The sequenced sample was whole blood. These receptors all stem from an adult who was a healthcare worker with PCR-confirmed SARS-CoV-2 infection or an uninfected control (not recorded which).

The rearrangement joins TRBV29-1 to TRBJ2-2; D is perhaps TRBD2 (7 bases). Looked up from germline, CDR1 is SQVTM and CDR2 is ANQGSEA. Trimming removed 3 bases from V and 2 bases from J, with 13 bases in between. The CDR3 has 15 residues. CDR3 in DNA: TGCAGCGTTGACATGGGAGGGACAAACACCGGGGAGCTGTTTTTT. Amino acid sequence: CSVDMGGTNTGELFF.

This clonotype was seen a handful of times. Germline and junction disagree at one end, which may indicate a read error. CDR3 region: CASSLQLGGEQFF. The CDR3 coding sequence is TGTGCTAGCAGCCTCCAATTAGGTGGTGAGCAGTTCTTC. This chain connects TRBV7-7 to TRBJ2-1; no reliable D call. The CDR3 runs 13 residues. The V gene's germline CDR1 is SSHAT and CDR2 FNYEAQ (reference sequence).